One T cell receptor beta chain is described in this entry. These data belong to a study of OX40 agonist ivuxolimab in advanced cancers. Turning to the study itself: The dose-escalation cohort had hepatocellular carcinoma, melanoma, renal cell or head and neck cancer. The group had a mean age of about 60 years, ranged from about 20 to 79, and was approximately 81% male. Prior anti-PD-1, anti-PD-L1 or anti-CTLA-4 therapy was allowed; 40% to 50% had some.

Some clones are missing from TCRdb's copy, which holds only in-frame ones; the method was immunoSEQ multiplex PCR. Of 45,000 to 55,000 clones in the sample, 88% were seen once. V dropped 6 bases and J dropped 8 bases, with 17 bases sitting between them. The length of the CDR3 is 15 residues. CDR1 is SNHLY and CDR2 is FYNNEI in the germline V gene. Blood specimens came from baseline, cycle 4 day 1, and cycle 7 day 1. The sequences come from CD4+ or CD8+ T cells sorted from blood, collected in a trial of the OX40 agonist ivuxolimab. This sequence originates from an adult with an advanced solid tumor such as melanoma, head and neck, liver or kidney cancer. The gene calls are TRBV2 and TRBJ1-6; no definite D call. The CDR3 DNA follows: TGTGCCAGCAGCGGTTTAGGCCGTGAATATTCACCCCTCCACTTT. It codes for CASSGLGREYSPLHF.